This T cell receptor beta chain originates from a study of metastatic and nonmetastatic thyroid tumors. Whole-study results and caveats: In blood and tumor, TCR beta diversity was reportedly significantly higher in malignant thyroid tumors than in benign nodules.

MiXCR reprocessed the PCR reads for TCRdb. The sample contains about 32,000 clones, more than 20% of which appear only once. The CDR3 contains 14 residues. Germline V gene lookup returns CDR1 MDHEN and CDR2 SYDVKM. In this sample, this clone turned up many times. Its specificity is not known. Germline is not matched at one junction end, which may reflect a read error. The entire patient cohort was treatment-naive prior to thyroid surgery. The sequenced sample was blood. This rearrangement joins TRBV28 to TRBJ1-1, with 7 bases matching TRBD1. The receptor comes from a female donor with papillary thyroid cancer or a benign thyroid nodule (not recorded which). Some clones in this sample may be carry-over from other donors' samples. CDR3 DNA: TGTGCCAGCAGTCCGGACAGGAGAGGCACTGGAGCTTTCTTT. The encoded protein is CASSPDRRGTGAFF.